This T cell receptor beta chain was identified in a study of blood T cell repertoires in COVID-19. Study at large: Collection of acute and convalescent COVID-19 samples took place in the United States, Italy and Spain.

This CDR3 is 13 amino acids long. J lost 8 bases, V lost 7 bases, and 6 bases had no gene match. Assay: immunoSEQ multiplex PCR; the TCRdb copy retains only in-frame clones and omits some. The sample consists of some 100,000 clones, roughly 92% of them appearing once. The gene calls are TRBV12-3 or TRBV12-4 and TRBJ2-1, with TRBD1 matching over 9 bases. The receptor's source is a man in his 70s with acute or convalescent COVID-19. Specimen: peripheral blood. The CDR3 nucleotides are TGTGCCAGCACCAAGGGACAGGGTTATGAGCAGTTCTTC. Translated: CASTKGQGYEQFF.